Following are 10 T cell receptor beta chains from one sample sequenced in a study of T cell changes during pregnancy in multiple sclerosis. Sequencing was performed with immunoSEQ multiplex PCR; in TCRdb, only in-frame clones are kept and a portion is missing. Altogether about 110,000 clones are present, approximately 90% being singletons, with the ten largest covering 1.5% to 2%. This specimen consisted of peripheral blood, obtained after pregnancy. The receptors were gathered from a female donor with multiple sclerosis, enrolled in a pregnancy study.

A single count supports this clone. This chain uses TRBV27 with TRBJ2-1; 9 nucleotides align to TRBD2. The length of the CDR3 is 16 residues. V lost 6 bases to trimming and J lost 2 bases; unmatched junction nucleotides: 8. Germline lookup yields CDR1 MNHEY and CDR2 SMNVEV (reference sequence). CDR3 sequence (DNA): TGTGCCAGCAGCCGCATAGCGGGAGAGACCTACAATGAGCAGTTCTTC. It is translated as CASSRIAGETYNEQFF.

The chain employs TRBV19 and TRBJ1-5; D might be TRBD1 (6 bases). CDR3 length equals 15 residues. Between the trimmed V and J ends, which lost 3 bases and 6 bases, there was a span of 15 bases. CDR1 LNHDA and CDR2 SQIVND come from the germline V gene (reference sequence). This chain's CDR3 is CASSMIGTGSQPQHF. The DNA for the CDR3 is TGTGCCAGTAGTATGATTGGAACAGGGAGTCAGCCCCAGCATTTT. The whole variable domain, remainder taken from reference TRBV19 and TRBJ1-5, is DGGITQSPKYLFRKEGQNVTLSCEQNLNHDAMYWYRQDPGQGLRLIYYSQIVNDFQKGDIAEGYSVSREKKESFPLTVTSAQKNPTAFYLCASSMIGTGSQPQHFGDGTRLSIL.

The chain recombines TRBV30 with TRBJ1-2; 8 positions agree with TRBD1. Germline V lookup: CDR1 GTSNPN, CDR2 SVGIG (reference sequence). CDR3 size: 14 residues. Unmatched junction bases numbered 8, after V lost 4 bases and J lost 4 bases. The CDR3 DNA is TGTGCCTGGAACCAGGACAGGGCAGGCTATGGCTACACCTTC. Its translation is CAWNQDRAGYGYTF.

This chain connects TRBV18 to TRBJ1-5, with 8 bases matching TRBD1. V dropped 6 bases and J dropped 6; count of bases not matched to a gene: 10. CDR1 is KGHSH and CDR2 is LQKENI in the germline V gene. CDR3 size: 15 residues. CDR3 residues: CASSQSQGAGQPQHF. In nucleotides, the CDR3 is TGTGCCAGCTCTCAGTCTCAGGGGGCGGGTCAGCCCCAGCATTTT.

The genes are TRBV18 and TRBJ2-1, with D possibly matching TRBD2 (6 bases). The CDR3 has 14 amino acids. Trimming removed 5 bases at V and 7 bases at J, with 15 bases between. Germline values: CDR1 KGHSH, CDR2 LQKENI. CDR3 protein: CASSTGLATNEQFF. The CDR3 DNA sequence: TGTGCCAGCTCAACCGGGCTAGCGACGAATGAGCAGTTCTTC.

The CDR3 spells CASKKDSRPNYGYTF. CDR3 sequence (DNA): TGTGCCAGCAAAAAGGACAGCCGTCCTAACTATGGCTACACCTTC. The rearrangement links TRBV11-1 to TRBJ1-2, with a possible D match to TRBD1 (6 bases). The CDR3 contains 15 residues. Germline-derived CDR1 and CDR2 are SGHAT and FQDESV (reference sequence). V was clipped by 7 bases and J by 0 bases, with 15 bases between them.

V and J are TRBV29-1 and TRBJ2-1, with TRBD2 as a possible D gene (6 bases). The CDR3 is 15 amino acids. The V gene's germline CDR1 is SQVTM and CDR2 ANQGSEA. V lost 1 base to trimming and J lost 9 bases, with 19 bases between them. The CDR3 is CSVEGGATPQGEQFF. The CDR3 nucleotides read TGCAGCGTTGAAGGCGGGGCTACCCCCCAAGGTGAGCAGTTCTTC.

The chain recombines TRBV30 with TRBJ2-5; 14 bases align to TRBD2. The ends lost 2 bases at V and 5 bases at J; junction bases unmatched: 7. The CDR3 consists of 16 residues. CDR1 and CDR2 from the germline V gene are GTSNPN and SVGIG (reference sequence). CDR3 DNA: TGTGCCTGGAGTTTGGGACTAGCGGGAGACGTGGAGACCCAGTACTTC. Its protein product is CAWSLGLAGDVETQYF.

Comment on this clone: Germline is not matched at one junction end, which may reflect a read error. DNA for the CDR3: TGTGCCAGCAGCGTTCACATAGCGGAGGTGGTCTTC. As protein: CASSVHIAEVVF. The chain couples TRBV7-9 to TRBJ2-1, with D possibly matching TRBD2 (6 bases). CDR1 is SEHNR and CDR2 is FQNEAQ in the germline V gene (reference sequence). CDR3 length: 12 amino acids.

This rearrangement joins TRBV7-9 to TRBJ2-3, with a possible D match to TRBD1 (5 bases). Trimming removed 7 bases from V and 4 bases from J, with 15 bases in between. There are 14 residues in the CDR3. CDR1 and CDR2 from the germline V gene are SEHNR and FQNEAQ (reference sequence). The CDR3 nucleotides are TGTGCCAGCACCTACTCGGTGGGGCCAGATACGCAGTATTTT. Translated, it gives CASTYSVGPDTQYF.